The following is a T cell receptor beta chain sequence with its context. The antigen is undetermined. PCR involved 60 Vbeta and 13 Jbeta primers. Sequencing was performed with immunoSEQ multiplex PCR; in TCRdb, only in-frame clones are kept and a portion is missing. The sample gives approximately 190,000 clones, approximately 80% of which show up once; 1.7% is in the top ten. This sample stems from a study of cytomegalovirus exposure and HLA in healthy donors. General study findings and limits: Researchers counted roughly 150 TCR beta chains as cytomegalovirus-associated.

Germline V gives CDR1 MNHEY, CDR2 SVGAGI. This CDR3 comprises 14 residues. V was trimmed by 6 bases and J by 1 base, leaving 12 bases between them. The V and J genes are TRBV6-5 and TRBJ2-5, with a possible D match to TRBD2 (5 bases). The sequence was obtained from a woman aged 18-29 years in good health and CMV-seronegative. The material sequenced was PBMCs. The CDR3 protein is CASSNAGIQETQYF. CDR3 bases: TGTGCCAGCAGCAATGCCGGGATCCAAGAGACCCAGTACTTC.